This is a list of T cell receptor beta chains from one sample in a study of molecular identifiers for immune sequencing clone quantification. TCRdb ran MiXCR on the PCR reads and lists one entry per CDR3 protein. The table lists some 100,000 distinct CDR3 sequences, roughly 38% of them singletons. Input material: naive CD8+ T cells from blood, with Jurkat cell RNA spiked in. Receptor source: a human donor in good health. Some libraries in this study had Jurkat cell RNA spiked in. Both conserved end residues are part of each CDR3. The D gene is left open where the match is weak. Clone size is shown for a subset of rows, as once, few, many or a class of expanded clone.

>-|-|TRBJ2-3|TRBV6-2/TRBV6-3
TGTGCCAGCAGTTGGATAACGCCAGATACGCAGTATTTT
CASSWITPDTQYF
>-|-|TRBJ2-1|TRBV5-6
TGTGCCAGCAGCTTCCCGGCAGCCATATACAATGAGCAGTTCTTC
CASSFPAAIYNEQFF
>TRBD1|-|TRBJ2-6|TRBV3-1
TGTGCCAGCAGCCAAGATCCTACGACAGGGGGACGTGGAGGGGCCAACGTCCTGACTTTC
CASSQDPTTGGRGGANVLTF
>-|many|TRBJ1-5|TRBV6-5
TGTGCCAGCAGTCCAGGACACAATCAGCCCCAGCATTTT
CASSPGHNQPQHF
>TRBD2|-|TRBJ2-3|TRBV7-3
TGTGCCAGCAGCATCGATGGACTAGCGGGAGTAGATACGCAGTATTTT
CASSIDGLAGVDTQYF
>TRBD2|-|TRBJ2-4|TRBV4-3
TGCGCCAGCAGCCGGTACTTGGAGCGGGGACCCCAAACCATTCAGTACTTC
CASSRYLERGPQTIQYF
>-|many|TRBJ2-7|TRBV4-2
TGTGCCAGCAGCCAAGGGTCGACCGAGCAGTACTTC
CASSQGSTEQYF
>-|few|TRBJ2-2|TRBV28
TGTGCCAGCAGTTTATCCCAGGGAGCCGGGGAGCTGTTTTTT
CASSLSQGAGELFF
>-|many|TRBJ1-1|TRBV29-1
TGCAGCGTTGCTTCAGCGAACACTGAAGCTTTCTTT
CSVASANTEAFF
>TRBD1|few|TRBJ2-7|TRBV19
TGTGCCAGTAGCTCCGGGACAGGACCAACCTACGAGCAGTACTTC
CASSSGTGPTYEQYF
>-|-|TRBJ2-7|TRBV24-1
TGTGCCACCTCCCACAGGGCGAACGCCTACGAGCAGTACTTC
CATSHRANAYEQYF
>TRBD1|-|TRBJ1-5|TRBV2
TGTGCCGGCAGTCGGACAGGGGTATATAGCAATCAGCCCCAGCATTTT
CAGSRTGVYSNQPQHF
>TRBD2|few|TRBJ2-1|TRBV29-1
TGCAGCGCCATTAGCAGCGGGAGTAGGGGCTATGAGCAGATCTTC
CSAISSGSRGYEQIF
>TRBD2|-|TRBJ2-5|TRBV6-2/TRBV6-3
TGTGCCAGCGACGACATGCTAGCGGAAGAGACCCAGTACTTC
CASDDMLAEETQYF
>-|-|TRBJ2-3|TRBV2
TGTGCCAGCAGTGACGTAATTGCGGGGGCGAGGAACGATACGCAGTCTTTT
CASSDVIAGARNDTQSF
>TRBD2|few|TRBJ2-3|TRBV20-1
TGCAGTGCTAGTTTCCCTAGCGGGAGTCTCACAGATACGCAGTATTTT
CSASFPSGSLTDTQYF
>-|-|TRBJ2-7|TRBV7-8
TGTGCCAGCAGCTTAGTCCGACTACAGCAAACCTACGAGCAGTACTTC
CASSLVRLQQTYEQYF
>TRBD2|few|TRBJ2-7|TRBV7-2
TGTGCCAGCAGCTCCATGGGGCTTGCGGGAGGTTCCTACGAGCAGTACTTC
CASSSMGLAGGSYEQYF
>-|few|TRBJ2-5|TRBV6-6
TGTGCCAGCAGTTATGGCAGCCTGCAAGAGACCCAGTACTTC
CASSYGSLQETQYF
>TRBD2|-|TRBJ2-1|TRBV7-8
TGTGCCAGCAGCCCTAGCGGGAACCTCGGTGAGCAGTTCTTC
CASSPSGNLGEQFF
>-|-|TRBJ1-3|TRBV6-1
TGTGCCAGCAGTGAAGCGATTTATGGAAACACCATATATTTT
CASSEAIYGNTIYF
>TRBD1|few|TRBJ1-6|TRBV28
TGTGCCAGCACCTTGACAGGGAGGAATTCACCCCTCCACTTT
CASTLTGRNSPLHF
>-|few|TRBJ2-7|TRBV10-3
TGTGCCATCAGAGGAGGGGGTTACGAGCAGTACTTC
CAIRGGGYEQYF
>TRBD1|-|TRBJ1-3|TRBV4-3
TGCGCCAGCAGCCAGTGGACAGGGGAGGCTGGAAACACCATATATTTT
CASSQWTGEAGNTIYF
>-|-|TRBJ2-3|TRBV9
TGTGCCAGCAGCGGCGACCCGGATACGCAGTATTTT
CASSGDPDTQYF
>TRBD2|-|TRBJ2-7|TRBV5-6
TGTGCCAGCAGCTTGGTTGGGACTAGCTCCCTTAGGCTGTACTTC
CASSLVGTSSLRLYF
>TRBD2|many|TRBJ2-1|TRBV20-1
TGCAGTGCGGTCGCGTTTAGACTAGCGGGAAACAATGAGCAGTTCTTC
CSAVAFRLAGNNEQFF
>-|few|TRBJ2-2|TRBV15
TGTGCCACGTCTTTTCCAGGGAGAGCTAGCCTCACCGGGGAGCTGTTTTTT
CATSFPGRASLTGELFF
>-|many|TRBJ2-3|TRBV28
TGTGCCAGTACCAAGGTGGGCACAGATACGCAGTATTTT
CASTKVGTDTQYF
>TRBD2|few|TRBJ2-1|TRBV20-1
TGCAGTGCTAGCGGGACTAATTACAATGAGCAGTTCTTC
CSASGTNYNEQFF
>-|few|TRBJ2-7|TRBV27
TGTGCCAGCAGTTTTGGAGTAGCCCACTACGAGCAGTACTTC
CASSFGVAHYEQYF
>TRBD1|-|TRBJ2-5|TRBV7-6
TGTGCCAGCAGCTCCCTGCCCTACCCGGACAGGTTTGCAGAGACCCAGTACTTC
CASSSLPYPDRFAETQYF
>-|-|TRBJ2-1|TRBV4-3
TGCGCCAGCAGCCAAGATCTTCTAGGGGGGGACAATGAGCAGTTCTTC
CASSQDLLGGDNEQFF
>-|few|TRBJ1-3|TRBV28
TGTGCCAGCAGTTTTCGGGGGTCCTCTGGAAACACCATATATTTT
CASSFRGSSGNTIYF
>TRBD2|-|TRBJ2-3|TRBV11-2
TGTGCCTGCAGCTTAATAGCGGGAGGGGTTGAAGATACGCAGTATTTT
CACSLIAGGVEDTQYF
>-|-|TRBJ1-1|TRBV12-3/TRBV12-4
TGTGCCAGCAGTTTAGGTCAAGGTGAAGCTTTCTTT
CASSLGQGEAFF
>-|-|TRBJ1-5|TRBV7-9
TGTGCCAGCAGCTTGGGGGGGGTCGGGGAGCCCCAGCATTTT
CASSLGGVGEPQHF
>-|-|TRBJ1-5|TRBV21-1
TGTGCCAGCCCACTTAATAGACAAGGCATGCGAGATCAGCCCCAGCATTTT
CASPLNRQGMRDQPQHF
>-|many|TRBJ1-5|TRBV12-3/TRBV12-4
TGTGCCAGCAGTTTAAGGGTCGGTTCTCAGCCCCAGCATTTT
CASSLRVGSQPQHF
>-|many|TRBJ2-7|TRBV7-2
TGTGCCAGCAGCTTCCGGGACAATGGTCACGAGCAGTACTTC
CASSFRDNGHEQYF
>-|many|TRBJ2-5|TRBV12-3/TRBV12-4
TGTGCCAGCAGTTTAGCTGGGCGGAAAGAGACCCAGTACTTC
CASSLAGRKETQYF
>-|many|TRBJ1-1|TRBV29-1
TGCACCATACTCAAGGGGGGAGCTTTCTTT
CTILKGGAFF
>TRBD2|-|TRBJ2-1|TRBV6-2/TRBV6-3
TGTGCCAGCAGTTACTCCCGGGAGCGGGGTCACAATGAGCAGTTCTTC
CASSYSRERGHNEQFF
>-|-|TRBJ2-5|TRBV11-2
TGTGCCAGCAGCTTAGTCGGGGCCAGGGGGGAAAGGGGCTACTTC
CASSLVGARGERGYF
>-|many|TRBJ2-5|TRBV29-1
TGCAGCGTTACAGGTTTTTCCCAAGAGACCCAGTACTTC
CSVTGFSQETQYF
>-|many|TRBJ2-5|TRBV6-6
TGTGCCAGCATTGAACCGGGCTATTCTTTAGAGACCCAGTACTTC
CASIEPGYSLETQYF
>-|-|TRBJ1-1|TRBV12-3/TRBV12-4
TGTGCCAGCAGTTTCCCCGGACATATGAACACTGAAGCTTTCTTT
CASSFPGHMNTEAFF
>TRBD2|once|TRBJ2-1|TRBV28
TGTGCCAGCAGAAATCTAGCGGGAGGGGACCACAATGAGCAGTTCTTC
CASRNLAGGDHNEQFF
>-|-|TRBJ2-7|TRBV20-1
TGCAGTGCTAGGAGCCTAGCGAAAACCTACGAGCAGTACTTC
CSARSLAKTYEQYF